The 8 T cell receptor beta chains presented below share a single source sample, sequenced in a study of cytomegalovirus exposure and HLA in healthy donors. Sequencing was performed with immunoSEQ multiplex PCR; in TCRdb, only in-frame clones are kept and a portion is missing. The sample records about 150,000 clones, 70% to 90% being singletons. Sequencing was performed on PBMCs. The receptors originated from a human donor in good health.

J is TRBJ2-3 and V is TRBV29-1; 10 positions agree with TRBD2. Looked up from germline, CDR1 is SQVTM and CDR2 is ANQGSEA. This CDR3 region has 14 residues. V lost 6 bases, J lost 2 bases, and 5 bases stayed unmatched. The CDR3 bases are TGCAGCGTCCCTAGCGGGGGCACCACAGATACGCAGTATTTT. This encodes CSVPSGGTTDTQYF.

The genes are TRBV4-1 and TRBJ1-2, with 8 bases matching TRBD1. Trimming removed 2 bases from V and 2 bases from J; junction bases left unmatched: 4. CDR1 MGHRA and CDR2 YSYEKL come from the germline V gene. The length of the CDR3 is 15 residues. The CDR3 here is CASSQPRTGNYGYTF. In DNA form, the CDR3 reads TGCGCCAGCAGCCAACCTAGGACAGGGAACTATGGCTACACCTTC.

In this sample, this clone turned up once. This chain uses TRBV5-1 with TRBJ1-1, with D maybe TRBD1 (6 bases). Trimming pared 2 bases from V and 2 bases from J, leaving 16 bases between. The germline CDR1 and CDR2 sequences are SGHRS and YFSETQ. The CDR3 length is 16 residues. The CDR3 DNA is TGCGCCAGCAGCTTACAGGGTGGAGTGGGTAACACTGAAGCTTTCTTT. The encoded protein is CASSLQGGVGNTEAFF. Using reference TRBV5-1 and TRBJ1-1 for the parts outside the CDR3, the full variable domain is KAGVTQTPRYLIKTRGQQVTLSCSPISGHRSVSWYQQTPGQGLQFLFEYFSETQRNKGNFPGRFSGRQFSNSRSEMNVSTLELGDSALYLCASSLQGGVGNTEAFFGQGTRLTVV.

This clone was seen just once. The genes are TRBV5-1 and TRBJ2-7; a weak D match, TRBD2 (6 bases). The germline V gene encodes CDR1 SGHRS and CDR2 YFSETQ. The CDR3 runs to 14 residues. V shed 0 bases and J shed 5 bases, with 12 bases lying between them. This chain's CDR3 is CASSLGRESHEQYF. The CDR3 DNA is TGCGCCAGCAGCTTGGGGCGGGAATCCCACGAGCAGTACTTC. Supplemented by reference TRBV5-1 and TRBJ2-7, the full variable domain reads KAGVTQTPRYLIKTRGQQVTLSCSPISGHRSVSWYQQTPGQGLQFLFEYFSETQRNKGNFPGRFSGRQFSNSRSEMNVSTLELGDSALYLCASSLGRESHEQYFGPGTRLTVT.

CDR3 sequence (DNA): TGTGCCAGCAGCTTTAGACAGGTCTCAGAGACCCAGTACTTC. This sequence encodes CASSFRQVSETQYF. The gene calls are TRBV7-2 and TRBJ2-5, with D possibly being TRBD1 (6 bases). The CDR3 is 14 residues long. V lost 3 bases and J 4 bases, leaving 12 bases between the germline ends. Looked up from germline, CDR1 is SGHTA and CDR2 is FQGNSA.

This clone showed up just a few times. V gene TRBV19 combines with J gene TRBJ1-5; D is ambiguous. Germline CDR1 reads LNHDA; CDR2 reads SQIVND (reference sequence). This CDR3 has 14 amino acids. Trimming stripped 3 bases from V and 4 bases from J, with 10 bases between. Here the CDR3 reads CASSIAPVNQPQHF. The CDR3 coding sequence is TGTGCCAGTAGTATTGCGCCTGTTAATCAGCCCCAGCATTTT.

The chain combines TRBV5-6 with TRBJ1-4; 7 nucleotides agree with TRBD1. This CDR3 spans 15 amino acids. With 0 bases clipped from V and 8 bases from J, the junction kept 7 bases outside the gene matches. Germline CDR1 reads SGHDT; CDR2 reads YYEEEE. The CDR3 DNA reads TGTGCCAGCAGCTTGGCGACAGGGATCGGGGAAAAACTGTTTTTT. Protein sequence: CASSLATGIGEKLFF.

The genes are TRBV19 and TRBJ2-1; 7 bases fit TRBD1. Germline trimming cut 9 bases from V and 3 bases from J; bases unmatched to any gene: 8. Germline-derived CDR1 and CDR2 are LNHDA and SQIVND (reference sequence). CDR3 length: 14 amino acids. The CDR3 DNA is TGTGCCAGCCAGGGGGTTCGGGGCTACAATGAGCAGTTCTTC. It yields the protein CASQGVRGYNEQFF.